A single sample gave rise to the 21 T cell receptor beta chains below, sequenced in a study of chemoradiotherapy in HPV16-positive cancers (dated by TCRdb to 2022 to 2024). Libraries were constructed by the immunoSEQ multiplex PCR assay. TCRdb holds this immuneACCESS table with in-frame rearrangements only. Some clones are missing; in checked studies, unresolved V genes explain under half, and the rest has no known cause. This sample comprises roughly 11,000 clones, about 89% of them detected only once. More than 1.5% of the sample is taken by the ten largest. Sequencing was performed on blood, taken from a patient who underwent chemoradiotherapy. The receptors were sampled from a human donor with HPV-associated anogenital cancer.

CDR3 sequence reads: CASRRAGTGNSPLHF. In DNA, the CDR3 is TGTGCCAGCAGAAGGGCGGGGACAGGGAATTCACCCCTCCACTTT. The chain links TRBV5-6 to TRBJ1-6; TRBD1 matches at 9 bases. Germline CDR1 is SGHDT and CDR2 is YYEEEE. The V and J ends lost 5 bases and 7 bases, in that order; junction bases with no gene match: 7. This CDR3 is 15 amino acids long.

The chain employs TRBV6-4 and TRBJ1-6, with D possibly TRBD1 on 6 matching bases. The CDR3 is 15 residues long. Germline assignment: CDR1 MRHNA and CDR2 SNTAGT. Between the trimmed V and J ends, which lost 3 bases and 6 bases, there was a span of 12 bases. The DNA of the CDR3 is TGTGCCAGCAGTGAATTACAGGGCTTTAATTCACCCCTCCACTTT. This encodes CASSELQGFNSPLHF.

The J gene is TRBJ1-1, the V gene TRBV21-1. TRBV21-1 is designated a pseudogene. This CDR3 spans 13 amino acids. CDR3 DNA: TGTGCCAGCAGCAAAAAGGTGGGTGGTAACGCTTTCTTT. The encoded protein is CASSKKVGGNAFF.

V gene TRBV5-1 combines with J gene TRBJ2-7; D possibly corresponds to TRBD1 (6 bases). Deletions cut 5 bases from V and 7 bases from J, with 19 bases between. Germline V gene sequence: CDR1 SGHRS, CDR2 YFSETQ. This CDR3 spans 14 amino acids. The DNA for the CDR3 is TGCGCCAGCAGGGGGACAAACCCGGCCGAGGAGCAGTACTTC. Amino acids: CASRGTNPAEEQYF.

The rearrangement links TRBV7-9 to TRBJ1-4; no reliable D call. The length of the CDR3 is 17 residues. CDR1 and CDR2 from the germline V gene are SEHNR and FQNEAQ (reference sequence). The V end was cut by 0 bases, the J end by 1 base, with 12 bases between. The CDR3 DNA sequence: TGTGCCAGCAGCTTAGCGTTCGGGAAGAGAACTAATGAAAAACTGTTTTTT. Translation gives CASSLAFGKRTNEKLFF.

The chain joins TRBV5-1 to TRBJ1-2; D remains unclear. The CDR3 totals 14 residues. Germline CDR1 is SGHRS and CDR2 is YFSETQ. The ends were cut back, 0 bases at V and 12 bases at J, with 18 bases in the middle. The DNA for the CDR3 is TGCGCCAGCAGCTTGGTAGCTGGGTCTAGAGGCCACACCTTC. Protein sequence: CASSLVAGSRGHTF.

The rearrangement joins TRBV19 to TRBJ1-1, with D unclear. The germline V and J ends were trimmed by 4 bases and 0 bases, with 6 bases remaining between them. This CDR3 spans 13 amino acids. Germline CDR1 reads LNHDA; CDR2 reads SQIVND (reference sequence). The CDR3 sequence: CASSTSLNTEAFF. The CDR3 DNA reads as TGTGCCAGTAGTACGTCACTGAACACTGAAGCTTTCTTT.

The chain is built from TRBV7-9 and TRBJ2-3, with D maybe TRBD1 (6 bases). V lost 6 bases and J lost 3, with 16 bases in between. Germline assignment: CDR1 SEHNR and CDR2 FQNEAQ (reference sequence). CDR3 length equals 15 residues. For the CDR3, the DNA is TGTGCCAGCAGTTTCAGGGGACCCCAAACAGATACGCAGTATTTT. Translated: CASSFRGPQTDTQYF.

The V call is TRBV6-1, the J call TRBJ1-4; D is unresolved. Trimming pared 3 bases from V and 8 bases from J, leaving 13 bases between. Germline loops: CDR1 MNHNS, CDR2 SASEGT. CDR3 size: 14 residues. Here the CDR3 DNA reads TGTGCCAGCAGTGACCGTAGGGCGCGGGAAAAACTGTTTTTT. Translation: CASSDRRAREKLFF.

This chain uses TRBV2 with TRBJ2-3; 8 nucleotides line up with TRBD1. Germline V gene lookup returns CDR1 SNHLY and CDR2 FYNNEI. The trim removed 7 bases at V and 2 bases at J, leaving 11 bases unmatched. CDR3 length: 16 amino acids. This CDR3 is CASTAGQGVFTDTQYF. In nucleotides, the CDR3 is TGTGCCAGCACCGCCGGACAGGGTGTTTTCACAGATACGCAGTATTTT.

V and J are TRBV21-1 and TRBJ1-5. TRBV21-1 is marked as a pseudogene. The CDR3 has 16 residues. CDR3 amino acids: CASSKNNSHHNQPQHF. The CDR3 nucleotides are TGTGCCAGCAGCAAAAATAACTCACACCACAATCAGCCCCAGCATTTT.

The J gene is TRBJ1-3, the V gene TRBV10-3; 9 nucleotides agree with TRBD1. V was clipped by 10 bases and J by 0 bases; unmatched bases: 10. The germline gives CDR1 ENHRY, CDR2 SYGVKD. The CDR3 length is 16 residues. CDR3 residues: CATAGTGPRSGNTIYF. CDR3 DNA: TGTGCCACCGCGGGGACAGGGCCTCGCTCTGGAAACACCATATATTTT.

The chain links TRBV4-1 to TRBJ2-7, with TRBD2 identical over 11 bases. The CDR3 totals 17 residues. J lost 0 bases, V lost 1 base, and 5 bases had no gene match. Germline lookup yields CDR1 MGHRA and CDR2 YSYEKL. The DNA for the CDR3 is TGCGCCAGCAGCCAAGTGTCTAGCGGGGGGCTCTCCTACGAGCAGTACTTC. Translation: CASSQVSSGGLSYEQYF.

The chain uses TRBV5-1 and TRBJ1-1; maybe TRBD1 (5 bases). The CDR3 totals 18 residues. Trimming removed 1 base from V and 3 bases from J, with 22 bases in between. CDR1 is SGHRS, CDR2 YFSETQ, per germline. The CDR3 region is CASSLRAGTTRGDTEAFF. Here the CDR3 DNA reads TGCGCCAGCAGCTTGAGAGCAGGGACGACACGAGGTGACACTGAAGCTTTCTTT.

The rearrangement links TRBV5-5 to TRBJ2-2; TRBD1 is a possible D gene (6 bases). The V gene's germline CDR1 is SGHKS and CDR2 YYEKEE (reference sequence). The CDR3 is 16 residues long. V dropped 0 bases and J dropped 0 bases, with 9 bases sitting between them. The chain's CDR3 is CASSLVGGTNTGELFF. CDR3 nucleotides: TGTGCCAGCAGCTTGGTTGGGGGCACGAACACCGGGGAGCTGTTTTTT.

V is TRBV7-9 and J is TRBJ2-3; D gene ambiguous. The V end was cut by 5 bases, the J end by 4 bases, with 7 bases between. Looked up from germline, CDR1 is SEHNR and CDR2 is FQNEAQ (reference sequence). The CDR3 loop spans 12 amino acids. The CDR3 DNA reads as TGTGCCAGCAGCCCCAGTCCAGATACGCAGTATTTT. Residues: CASSPSPDTQYF.

The chain has TRBV9 and TRBJ1-5, with 7 bases identical to TRBD1. Per the germline V gene, CDR1 is SGDLS and CDR2 is YYNGEE. After removal of 2 bases from V and 0 bases from J, the junction contained 8 bases not matched to a gene. The CDR3 length is 17 residues. The CDR3 region has the DNA TGTGCCAGCAGCGTCGCAAACAGGGGCCCTAGCAATCAGCCCCAGCATTTT. Translation gives CASSVANRGPSNQPQHF.

The chain couples TRBV4-3 to TRBJ1-2; D might be TRBD1 (5 bases). Germline CDR1 is LGHNA and CDR2 is YSLEER. V dropped 0 bases and J dropped 6 bases, with 11 bases sitting between them. The CDR3 extends over 14 amino acids. DNA for the CDR3: TGCGCCAGCAGCCAAGATCGAGGGGTGAATGGCTACACCTTC. This codes for CASSQDRGVNGYTF.

This clone occurred a few times. The CDR3 sequence: CASTTPSNYEQYF. The CDR3 DNA sequence: TGTGCCAGCACCACGCCTAGCAACTACGAGCAGTACTTC. The chain recombines TRBV6-6 with TRBJ2-7; TRBD2 might be the D (5 bases). The germline V gene encodes CDR1 MNHNY and CDR2 SVGAGI (reference sequence). This CDR3 comprises 13 residues. The V end lost 7 bases, the J end lost 3 bases, and 13 bases lay between the germline ends.

This rearrangement joins TRBV9 to TRBJ1-1; D uncertain. The CDR3 totals 12 residues. Germline V gives CDR1 SGDLS, CDR2 YYNGEE. Trimming left V 2 bases short and J 1 base short, with 3 bases between. The CDR3: CASSVPNTEAFF. CDR3 DNA sequence: TGTGCCAGCAGCGTTCCGAACACTGAAGCTTTCTTT.

This chain connects TRBV7-8 to TRBJ1-3, with TRBD1 matching 10 bases. CDR3 length: 19 residues. Per germline, CDR1 SGHVS and CDR2 FQNEAQ. V shed 2 bases and J 4 bases; nucleotides not matched to a gene: 14. The CDR3: CASSLFWVGQGGLGNTIYF. In DNA form, the CDR3 reads TGTGCCAGCAGCTTATTTTGGGTTGGACAGGGGGGATTAGGAAACACCATATATTTT.